This entry lists 26 T cell receptor beta chains sequenced from one sample in a study of blood T cell repertoires in COVID-19 (dated by TCRdb to about 2020). The method was the immunoSEQ multiplex PCR assay. As stored in TCRdb, this immuneACCESS dataset retains in-frame rearrangements with V and J assigned. A fraction of the clones does not appear; measured against another copy, unresolved V genes explain less than half of the discrepancy, and the remainder lacks a known reason. The sample yields about 80,000 clones; roughly 84% were counted once. In total, the top ten clones hold 3.5% of the sample. Sequencing used peripheral blood. These receptor sequences come from a man between 50 and 59 years old with acute or convalescent COVID-19.

DNA of the CDR3: TGCAGCGTTGGAGAGGAGGCTGAGCAGTTCTTC. Translating gives CSVGEEAEQFF. This chain connects TRBV29-1 to TRBJ2-1, with D possibly TRBD2 on 5 matching bases. V gave up 4 bases and J gave up 9 bases, with 10 bases separating them. The germline gives CDR1 SQVTM, CDR2 ANQGSEA. This CDR3 is 11 amino acids long.

This clone was detected only a few times. V is TRBV18 and J is TRBJ1-6; no clear D. Deletions cut 8 bases from V and 6 bases from J, with 8 bases between. CDR1 KGHSH and CDR2 LQKENI come from the germline V gene. CDR3 length: 12 residues. CDR3 sequence: CASTSPNSPLHF. CDR3 bases: TGTGCCAGCACTAGCCCTAATTCACCCCTCCACTTT.

The chain uses TRBV5-1 and TRBJ1-1, with 7 bases identical to TRBD1. The CDR3 covers 12 residues. Trimming took 4 bases from V and 5 from J; bases not matched to a gene: 2. The germline V gene has CDR1 SGHRS and CDR2 YFSETQ. For the CDR3, the DNA is TGCGCCAGCAGCCAGACAGGGACTGAAGCTTTCTTT. Its translation is CASSQTGTEAFF.

The J gene is TRBJ1-2, the V gene TRBV2, with TRBD1 matching over 7 bases. The CDR3 consists of 13 residues. V lost 10 bases, J lost 2 bases, and 7 bases stayed unmatched. In germline, CDR1 is SNHLY, CDR2 FYNNEI. This chain's CDR3 is CATKKGQNYGYTF. CDR3 in DNA: TGTGCCACCAAGAAGGGACAGAACTATGGCTACACCTTC.

The sample holds a few counts of this clone. The rearrangement joins TRBV19 to TRBJ2-7; 7 positions match TRBD1. V was clipped by 5 bases and J by 2 bases; unmatched bases: 3. This CDR3 comprises 13 residues. Germline lookup yields CDR1 LNHDA and CDR2 SQIVND (reference sequence). This CDR3 reads CASSPGQAYEQYF. For the CDR3, the DNA is TGTGCCAGTAGTCCCGGACAGGCCTACGAGCAGTACTTC.

This sequence joins TRBV7-2 and TRBJ2-3, with TRBD2 matching 10 bases. Germline CDR1 SGHTA, CDR2 FQGNSA. Germline trimming cut 5 bases from V and 6 bases from J; bases unmatched to any gene: 11. The CDR3 is 16 amino acids. The CDR3, as DNA: TGTGCCAGCAGCAACCTAGCGGGAGAAACGCGGGATACGCAGTATTTT. Its protein is CASSNLAGETRDTQYF.

This clone has a handful of counts. The genes are TRBV6-6 and TRBJ1-3; 7 nucleotides match TRBD1. This CDR3 comprises 17 residues. V lost 5 bases, J lost 0 bases, and 10 bases stayed unmatched. Germline V gene sequence: CDR1 MNHNY, CDR2 SVGAGI (reference sequence). CDR3 DNA sequence: TGTGCCAGCAGTCCCGCTTCCCCAGGGGGCTCTGGAAACACCATATATTTT. This translates into CASSPASPGGSGNTIYF.

The chain employs TRBV13 and TRBJ2-7; D may be TRBD2 (6 bases). This CDR3 region has 18 residues. The germline CDR1 and CDR2 sequences are PRHDT and FYEKMQ (reference sequence). The ends were cut back, 5 bases at V and 3 bases at J, with 26 bases in the middle. The CDR3 region is CASSRWAASETEDYEQYF. The CDR3 DNA follows: TGTGCCAGCAGCCGATGGGCGGCTAGCGAGACGGAGGACTACGAGCAGTACTTC.

The J gene is TRBJ1-5, the V gene TRBV7-8; 9 bases match TRBD1. Germline assignment: CDR1 SGHVS and CDR2 FQNEAQ. This CDR3 comprises 13 residues. With 2 bases clipped from V and 13 bases from J, the junction kept 6 bases outside the gene matches. DNA of the CDR3: TGTGCCAGCAGCTTATCCTTTGGACAGGGGCAGCATTTT. This sequence encodes CASSLSFGQGQHF.

This chain uses TRBV15 with TRBJ1-2; TRBD1 is a possible D gene (6 bases). Germline V gene sequence: CDR1 LNHNV, CDR2 YYDKDF (reference sequence). The CDR3 extends over 13 amino acids. Trimming removed 0 bases at V and 8 bases at J, with 10 bases between. CDR3 nucleotide sequence: TGTGCCACCAGCAGAGATCAGGGGAGCGGCTACACCTTC. Translation gives CATSRDQGSGYTF.

V and J are TRBV10-3 and TRBJ2-1, with 11 positions matching TRBD2. The length of the CDR3 is 15 residues. Germline lookup yields CDR1 ENHRY and CDR2 SYGVKD. V gave up 5 bases and J gave up 7 bases; unmatched junction bases: 7. The CDR3 sequence: CAISPFSGGENEQFF. The CDR3 DNA reads TGTGCCATCAGTCCGTTTAGCGGGGGGGAAAATGAGCAGTTCTTC.

The chain employs TRBV28 and TRBJ1-2; D remains unclear. V lost 4 bases and J 5 bases, leaving 5 bases between the germline ends. The CDR3 is 11 residues long. The germline gives CDR1 MDHEN, CDR2 SYDVKM. DNA for the CDR3: TGTGCCAGCAGTTCAGAATATGGCTACACCTTC. Translation: CASSSEYGYTF.

This clone has only a few counts. This chain joins TRBV5-1 and TRBJ1-1, with TRBD1 matching 8 bases. The CDR3 totals 14 residues. Trimming took 3 bases from V and 1 from J; bases not matched to a gene: 2. CDR1 SGHRS and CDR2 YFSETQ come from the germline V gene. CDR3 nucleotides: TGCGCCAGCAGCTGGGGACAGGAGAACACTGAAGCTTTCTTT. Protein sequence: CASSWGQENTEAFF.

The rearrangement joins TRBV5-1 to TRBJ2-5; D might be TRBD1 (5 bases). The CDR3 contains 14 residues. Germline loops: CDR1 SGHRS, CDR2 YFSETQ. Trimming pared 0 bases from V and 5 bases from J, leaving 11 bases between. CDR3 amino acids: CASSLADSTETQYF. The CDR3 coding sequence is TGCGCCAGCAGCTTGGCCGACAGTACGGAGACCCAGTACTTC.

The V call is TRBV29-1, the J call TRBJ1-4; the D gene is possibly TRBD1 (6 bases). V was shortened by 6 bases and J by 8 bases, with 16 bases between the two germline ends. The CDR3 consists of 13 residues. CDR1 and CDR2 (germline): SQVTM, ANQGSEA. CDR3: CSVQGYQHEKLFF. CDR3 bases: TGCAGCGTCCAGGGGTACCAGCACGAAAAACTGTTTTTT.

This clone showed up just a few times. The chain couples TRBV7-9 to TRBJ1-2; maybe TRBD1 (6 bases). CDR3 length equals 14 residues. CDR1 SEHNR and CDR2 FQNEAQ come from the germline V gene (reference sequence). The V and J ends lost 8 bases and 2 bases respectively, with 15 bases between them. The CDR3 here is CASVSGQLNYGYTF. The CDR3 nucleotides are TGTGCCAGCGTAAGCGGACAGTTAAACTATGGCTACACCTTC.

This clone came up a few times. The rearrangement links TRBV12-3 or TRBV12-4 to TRBJ2-1; D call uncertain. Trimming took 5 bases from V and 5 from J, leaving 7 bases between them. The CDR3 contains 12 residues. CDR3 nucleotide sequence: TGTGCCAGCAGTCCCCTAAACAATGAGCAGTTCTTC. Translating gives CASSPLNNEQFF.

This chain joins TRBV6-5 and TRBJ1-1; D unclear. This CDR3 is built from 16 residues. V lost 0 bases and J lost 0, with 11 bases in between. Germline-derived CDR1 and CDR2 are MNHEY and SVGAGI. The CDR3 DNA sequence: TGTGCCAGCAGTTACTCTACCCCGGTGGTGAACACTGAAGCTTTCTTT. It is translated as CASSYSTPVVNTEAFF.

CDR3: CASSPPSVSGNTIYF. The CDR3, as DNA: TGTGCCAGCTCACCACCGAGTGTCTCTGGAAACACCATATATTTT. V usage is TRBV18 and J usage is TRBJ1-3; D unclear. CDR1 and CDR2 (germline): KGHSH, LQKENI. CDR3 length equals 15 residues. The germline V and J ends were trimmed by 0 bases and 0 bases, with 6 bases remaining between them. Supplemented by reference TRBV18 and TRBJ1-3, the full variable domain reads NAGVMQNPRHLVRRRGQEARLRCSPMKGHSHVYWYRQLPEEGLKFMVYLQKENIIDESGMPKERFSAEFPKEGPSILRIQQVVRGDSAAYFCASSPPSVSGNTIYFGEGSWLTVV.

This chain joins TRBV5-1 and TRBJ1-1; D not resolved. V gave up 2 bases and J gave up 4 bases, with 12 bases separating them. Germline values: CDR1 SGHRS, CDR2 YFSETQ. This CDR3 spans 14 amino acids. DNA for the CDR3: TGCGCCAGCAGCTTCCGAATCCCCGGCACTGAAGCTTTCTTT. This sequence encodes CASSFRIPGTEAFF.

The chain uses TRBV7-9 and TRBJ2-5; 7 positions agree with TRBD1. V shed 2 bases, J shed 4 bases, and the junction held 7 bases outside the gene matches. Germline-derived CDR1 and CDR2 are SEHNR and FQNEAQ (reference sequence). The CDR3 sequence is 15 residues long. CDR3 loop: CASSLNRGFGETQYF. CDR3 sequence (DNA): TGTGCCAGCAGCTTAAACAGGGGATTTGGAGAGACCCAGTACTTC.

V gene TRBV11-3 combines with J gene TRBJ2-5; 7 positions match TRBD1. This CDR3 is built from 15 residues. CDR1 SGHNT and CDR2 YENEEA come from the germline V gene. With 5 bases clipped from V and 3 bases from J, the junction kept 9 bases outside the gene matches. The CDR3 loop is CASSAGRTGEETQYF. CDR3 nucleotides: TGTGCCAGCAGCGCCGGTCGGACAGGAGAAGAGACCCAGTACTTC.

CDR3 sequence reads: CASSLMTGGYGYTF. The CDR3 nucleotides are TGTGCCAGCAGCTTAATGACAGGGGGTTATGGCTACACCTTC. The rearrangement links TRBV7-2 to TRBJ1-2, with TRBD1 matching 9 bases. The length of the CDR3 is 14 residues. The germline CDR1 and CDR2 sequences are SGHTA and FQGNSA. J lost 5 bases, V lost 2 bases, and 3 bases had no gene match.

The V call is TRBV7-2, the J call TRBJ1-4, with 7 positions matching TRBD1. Germline trimming cut 5 bases from V and 3 bases from J; bases unmatched to any gene: 6. Germline lookup yields CDR1 SGHTA and CDR2 FQGNSA. CDR3 size: 15 residues. The CDR3: CASSGQVGANEKLFF. The CDR3 DNA sequence: TGTGCCAGCAGCGGACAGGTTGGGGCTAATGAAAAACTGTTTTTT.

The chain combines TRBV7-9 with TRBJ2-1; 9 nucleotides agree with TRBD1. The V gene end was trimmed by 5 bases and the J gene end by 5 bases; junction bases not matched to a gene: 7. The CDR3 is 15 residues long. The germline V gene has CDR1 SEHNR and CDR2 FQNEAQ (reference sequence). The CDR3 protein is CASSQGQGGDNEQFF. CDR3 DNA sequence: TGTGCCAGCAGCCAGGGACAGGGAGGGGACAATGAGCAGTTCTTC.

CDR3 sequence: CASSVGDSISGNTIYF. Here the CDR3 DNA reads TGTGCCAGCAGCGTAGGTGACAGCATCTCTGGAAACACCATATATTTT. This chain joins TRBV9 and TRBJ1-3; maybe TRBD1 (5 bases). CDR3 length: 16 residues. V lost 0 bases and J lost 0, with 10 bases in between. The germline V gene has CDR1 SGDLS and CDR2 YYNGEE.